This T cell receptor beta chain appears in the sequencing data of a study of early T cells in non-severe SARS-CoV-2 infection. Germline V lookup: CDR1 DFQATT, CDR2 SNEGSKA (reference sequence). This CDR3 is built from 15 residues. V trimming: 1 base; J trimming: 1 base; junction bases outside the gene matches: 6. Whole-study results and caveats: Matching results from VDJdb favored anti-spike CD8 responses, leaving private and CD4 specificities undetected.

As part of library construction, unique molecular identifiers were attached to individual cDNA molecules. TCRdb re-called the 5' RACE reads through MiXCR, storing one row per CDR3 protein. The sample carries about 85,000 distinct CDR3 sequences, under 15% recorded once. This clonotype came up a few times. Its antigen remains unknown. This rearrangement joins TRBV20-1 to TRBJ2-5; 7 positions match TRBD2. The specimen was whole blood. This sequence originates from an adult who was a healthcare worker with PCR-confirmed SARS-CoV-2 infection or an uninfected control (not recorded which). CDR3 protein: CSARAAGRTQETQYF. CDR3 DNA sequence: TGCAGTGCTAGAGCCGCCGGGAGGACCCAAGAGACCCAGTACTTC.